These 22 T cell receptor beta chains originate from one sample sequenced in a study of neurological immune-mediated disorders. TCRdb re-called the 5' RACE reads through MiXCR, storing one row per CDR3 protein. The table includes about 120,000 distinct CDR3 sequences, about 3.4% detected once. Sequencing was carried out using PBMCs. Receptors were obtained from a woman aged 25 to 39 with multiple sclerosis.

In this sample, this clonotype turned up many times. The gene calls are TRBV20-1 and TRBJ2-7; 10 bases align to TRBD1. Germline V gives CDR1 DFQATT, CDR2 SNEGSKA (reference sequence). V lost 5 bases to trimming and J lost 3 bases; unmatched junction nucleotides: 4. The CDR3 has 13 residues. CDR3 residues: CSARTGGFYEQYF. The CDR3 DNA reads as TGCAGTGCTCGGACAGGGGGTTTCTACGAGCAGTACTTC.

This clonotype came up a few times. A much larger clone differs by one base, so this may be a read error. This rearrangement joins TRBV7-8 to TRBJ1-2; no reliable D call. The CDR3 totals 13 residues. Germline-derived CDR1 and CDR2 are SGHVS and FQNEAQ. The V gene lost 6 bases and the J gene lost 6 bases, with 14 bases spanning the gap. The DNA for the CDR3 is TGTGCCAGCAGTCCGAAGGGATTACATGGCTACACCTTC. This encodes CASSPKGLHGYTF. Drawing the rest from reference TRBV7-8 and TRBJ1-2, the complete variable domain is GAGVSQSPRYKVAKRGQDVALRCDPISGHVSLFWYQQALGQGPEFLTYFQNEAQLDKSGLPSDRFFAERPEGSVSTLKIQRTQQEDSAVYLCASSPKGLHGYTFGSGTRLTVV.

This chain connects TRBV18 to TRBJ2-7; D remains ambiguous. Germline assignment: CDR1 KGHSH and CDR2 LQKENI. The V gene lost 1 base and the J gene lost 9 bases, with 13 bases spanning the gap. This CDR3 spans 13 amino acids. This CDR3 is CASSPRPERAQYF. The DNA for the CDR3 is TGTGCCAGCTCACCACGGCCAGAAAGAGCGCAGTACTTC. Based on the CDR3 plus reference TRBV18 and TRBJ2-7, the full variable domain is NAGVMQNPRHLVRRRGQEARLRCSPMKGHSHVYWYRQLPEEGLKFMVYLQKENIIDESGMPKERFSAEFPKEGPSILRIQQVVRGDSAAYFCASSPRPERAQYFGPGTRLTVT.

This clonotype was counted ten times or more. The chain carries TRBV27 and TRBJ2-3; 9 positions match TRBD2. The length of the CDR3 is 16 residues. With 5 bases clipped from V and 5 bases from J, the junction kept 11 bases outside the gene matches. Germline-derived CDR1 and CDR2 are MNHEY and SMNVEV (reference sequence). CDR3 coding DNA: TGTGCCAGCAGTACCCGACTAGCGGTGAATTTAGATACGCAGTATTTT. It encodes CASSTRLAVNLDTQYF.

V is TRBV10-2 and J is TRBJ2-2; D might be TRBD1 or TRBD2, each matching 5 bases. Deletions cut 7 bases from V and 15 bases from J, with 15 bases between. The CDR3 runs 11 residues. The germline V gene has CDR1 WSHSY and CDR2 SAAADI. The CDR3 sequence: CASTTPGALFF. Here the CDR3 DNA reads TGCGCCAGCACCACCCCCGGGGCGTTGTTTTTT.

Concerning this clonotype itself: A single base separates this from a much larger clone, so it may be a read error. The chain links TRBV4-3 to TRBJ1-2; D is uncertain. Germline V lookup: CDR1 LGHNA, CDR2 YSLEER. The CDR3 runs to 15 residues. This chain's CDR3 is CSSSQGRVTNYGYTF. DNA of the CDR3: TGCTCCAGCAGCCAAGGGCGGGTAACTAACTATGGCTACACCTTC.

This chain uses TRBV10-1 with TRBJ2-1, with 8 bases that match TRBD2. With V trimmed by 0 bases and J by 4 bases, 2 bases remained unmatched. Germline CDR1 reads WNHNN; CDR2 reads SYGVQD (reference sequence). The CDR3 is 15 residues long. This CDR3 is CASSESAGAYNEQFF. As DNA, the CDR3 is TGCGCCAGCAGTGAGTCAGCGGGAGCATACAATGAGCAGTTCTTC.

The V call is TRBV9, the J call TRBJ2-7; no reliable D call. Germline V gene sequence: CDR1 SGDLS, CDR2 YYNGEE. The CDR3 has 13 amino acids. Trimming took off 0 bases at V and 6 bases at J, with 10 bases between the two ends. CDR3 sequence (DNA): TGTGCCAGCAGCGTAGAGTCAACGGGCGAGCAGTACTTC. This sequence encodes CASSVESTGEQYF.

This clonotype was seen ten or more times. The rearrangement uses TRBV6-1 and TRBJ2-2, with 8 bases fitting TRBD1. V lost 5 bases and J lost 7; bases outside the gene matches: 9. The CDR3 spans 15 residues. CDR1 and CDR2 (germline): MNHNS, SASEGT. CDR3 sequence: CASSLRTGRFGELFF. CDR3 nucleotide sequence: TGTGCCAGCAGTCTCCGGACAGGGCGATTCGGGGAGCTGTTTTTT.

This clonotype was seen ten or more times. The rearrangement links TRBV20-1 to TRBJ1-1, with D tentatively TRBD1 (5 bases). Trimming removed 3 bases at V and 4 bases at J, with 21 bases between. CDR1 DFQATT and CDR2 SNEGSKA come from the germline V gene (reference sequence). The CDR3 runs 16 residues. CDR3 sequence reads: CSARRVWGFSTTEAFF. In DNA form, the CDR3 reads TGCAGTGCTAGGAGGGTGTGGGGGTTTTCGACCACTGAAGCTTTCTTT.

This clonotype occurred many times. This rearrangement joins TRBV4-3 to TRBJ2-7; 8 nucleotides align to TRBD1. CDR1 and CDR2 from the germline V gene are LGHNA and YSLEER. This CDR3 has 18 residues. J lost 4 bases, V lost 1 base, and 15 bases had no gene match. CDR3: CASSQGGGLRTGFYEQYF. CDR3 DNA sequence: TGCGCCAGCAGCCAAGGGGGTGGACTTAGGACAGGGTTTTACGAGCAGTACTTC.

This clonotype occurred many times. V gene TRBV20-1 combines with J gene TRBJ2-7; TRBD1 agrees at 10 bases. V shed 6 bases, J shed 3 bases, and the junction held 5 bases outside the gene matches. Per germline, CDR1 DFQATT and CDR2 SNEGSKA (reference sequence). The CDR3 sequence is 13 residues long. The CDR3 coding sequence is TGCAGTGCGCCGGGACAGGGGAACTACGAGCAGTACTTC. Translated, it gives CSAPGQGNYEQYF.

This clonotype was observed at least ten times. The chain couples TRBV12-3 or TRBV12-4 to TRBJ1-5, with D maybe TRBD1 (6 bases). Trimming took 4 bases from V and 4 from J, leaving 8 bases between them. The CDR3 has 13 residues. CDR3 amino acids: CASSSGQNQPQHF. In nucleotides, the CDR3 is TGTGCCAGCAGTTCCGGACAGAATCAGCCCCAGCATTTT.

As for this clonotype: This may be a read error, as it is one base from a much larger clone. The conserved phenylalanine or tryptophan normally closing the CDR3 is absent here, so this likely arose from a read error. This chain connects TRBV6-6 to TRBJ1-2; unclear D gene. Germline V lookup: CDR1 MNHNY, CDR2 SVGAGI (reference sequence). Trimming removed 7 bases at V and 7 bases at J, with 22 bases between. This CDR3 has 15 residues. The CDR3 DNA sequence: TGTGCCAGCACCTCCACTGACAAGGGCGCGGTTGGCTACACCATC. Amino acids: CASTSTDKGAVGYTI.

In this sample, this clonotype turned up many times. The J gene is TRBJ2-3, the V gene TRBV10-2, with 9 bases fitting TRBD1. Trimming cost V 10 bases and J 0 bases; bases outside gene matches: 11. This CDR3 region has 16 residues. CDR1 is WSHSY, CDR2 SAAADI, per germline. The CDR3 protein is CAITGTGTSSTDTQYF. The CDR3 DNA is TGCGCCATCACCGGGACAGGGACTTCTAGCACAGATACGCAGTATTTT.

This clonotype was recorded many times. This chain uses TRBV7-6 with TRBJ1-3; D gene uncertain. The CDR3 is 14 amino acids. CDR1 is SGHVS, CDR2 FNYEAQ, per germline. V lost 5 bases and J lost 0, with 8 bases in between. CDR3 DNA: TGTGCCAGCAGCCGACTGTTCTCTGGAAACACCATATATTTT. Translating it yields CASSRLFSGNTIYF.

This clonotype was counted ten times or more. This sequence joins TRBV6-6 and TRBJ2-7; D is possibly TRBD2 (5 bases). This CDR3 contains 15 residues. V was clipped by 7 bases and J by 0 bases, with 16 bases between them. CDR1 and CDR2 (germline): MNHNY, SVGAGI (reference sequence). This CDR3 reads CASTDRGLSSYEQYF. CDR3 DNA sequence: TGTGCCAGCACCGATCGCGGACTCTCCTCCTACGAGCAGTACTTC.

This clonotype was picked up many times. The V call is TRBV10-2, the J call TRBJ1-1, with no clear D. The CDR3 covers 17 residues. V was pared by 2 bases and J by 1 base, with 17 bases between. Germline values: CDR1 WSHSY, CDR2 SAAADI. CDR3 sequence (DNA): TGCGCCAGCAGTGAGGGACTACTATTGACCCAGAACACTGAAGCTTTCTTT. Translated: CASSEGLLLTQNTEAFF.

This clonotype has at least ten counts. The gene calls are TRBV12-3 or TRBV12-4 and TRBJ1-2, with D unresolved. The CDR3 is made up of 13 amino acids. V lost 6 bases and J 3 bases, leaving 11 bases between the germline ends. This chain's CDR3 is CASRSGPHYGYTF. CDR3 in DNA: TGTGCCAGCAGATCCGGGCCCCACTATGGCTACACCTTC.

This clonotype has a count of ten or more. The V call is TRBV20-1, the J call TRBJ1-2, with TRBD1 identical over 7 bases. The CDR3 loop spans 13 amino acids. V trimming: 6 bases; J trimming: 4 bases; junction bases outside the gene matches: 8. Germline assignment: CDR1 DFQATT and CDR2 SNEGSKA (reference sequence). The CDR3 spells CSAPLQGVYGYTF. Written as DNA, the CDR3 is TGCAGTGCCCCCTTGCAGGGGGTCTATGGCTACACCTTC.

This clonotype was seen repeatedly, ten times or more. The chain carries TRBV20-1 and TRBJ1-5, with D tentatively TRBD1 (6 bases). CDR1 is DFQATT, CDR2 SNEGSKA, per germline (reference sequence). Trimming left V 0 bases short and J 3 bases short, with 9 bases between. The CDR3 consists of 14 residues. The CDR3 DNA sequence: TGCAGTGCTAGAGAGACAGGACCCAATCAGCCCCAGCATTTT. It specifies CSARETGPNQPQHF.

Only a few counts were recorded for this clonotype. This chain joins TRBV29-1 and TRBJ2-1, with D possibly TRBD1 on 6 matching bases. The CDR3 spans 14 residues. Trimming cost V 4 bases and J 5 bases, with 15 bases left between them. Germline V gives CDR1 SQVTM, CDR2 ANQGSEA. CDR3 region: CSVGGTKGDNEQFF. The CDR3 nucleotides read TGCAGCGTTGGAGGGACAAAAGGGGACAATGAGCAGTTCTTC.